A selection of T cell receptor beta chains follows, all from one sample in a study of blood T cell repertoires in COVID-19. TCRdb's copy holds only in-frame clones and misses some; the assay was immunoSEQ multiplex PCR. The profile shows about 150,000 clones, around 80% of them singletons. The sequenced sample consisted of peripheral blood. The origin of the receptors is a human donor in a cohort sampled during active COVID-19. Each CDR3 is given without its conserved first and last residue.

j_call: TRBJ2-7; v_call: TRBV4-3; cdr3_aa: ASSQDQRVWDLY
j_call: TRBJ1-3; v_call: TRBV9; cdr3_aa: ASSADRRDSGNTIY
j_call: TRBJ1-6; v_call: TRBV7-2; cdr3_aa: ASRPGQGFNSPLH
j_call: TRBJ1-5; v_call: TRBV7-2; cdr3_aa: ASSLEQGDQPQH
j_call: TRBJ2-3; v_call: TRBV5-1; cdr3_aa: ASLASGGSDTQY
j_call: TRBJ1-1; v_call: TRBV3-1/TRBV3-2; cdr3_aa: ASSQDSRSRTEAF
j_call: TRBJ1-1; v_call: TRBV16; cdr3_aa: ASSHSGADEAF
j_call: TRBJ1-2; v_call: TRBV4-1; cdr3_aa: AAGQGNNYGYT
j_call: TRBJ2-5; v_call: TRBV30; cdr3_aa: AWSVRASEGTQY
j_call: TRBJ2-1; v_call: TRBV7-9; cdr3_aa: ASSPQGLASGNEQF
j_call: TRBJ1-5; v_call: TRBV19; cdr3_aa: ASSIKAGGQPQH
j_call: TRBJ2-1; v_call: TRBV9; cdr3_aa: ASSEGLAQVHEQF
j_call: TRBJ1-2; v_call: TRBV19; cdr3_aa: ASEGAQGYT